This record concerns one TCR beta chain sequence. The data originate from a study of cytomegalovirus exposure and HLA in healthy donors. Both 60 Vbeta primers and 13 Jbeta primers went into the PCR. The method was immunoSEQ multiplex PCR; TCRdb's version includes in-frame clones alone and lacks a portion of them. The sample has approximately 170,000 clones; 85% are singletons. Donors were ostensibly healthy at sampling, although undocumented immune exposures were probable. V lost 6 bases, J lost 8 bases, and 7 bases stayed unmatched. CDR1 is MNHEY and CDR2 is SMNVEV in the germline V gene (reference sequence). The CDR3 covers 13 residues.

The V call is TRBV27, the J call TRBJ1-2; the match to TRBD1 covers 9 bases. The receptor was derived from a boy between 2 and 10 years old in good health and CMV-seronegative. The source material was PBMCs. CDR3 residues: CASSPRTGDGYTF. As DNA, the CDR3 is TGTGCCAGCAGCCCACGGACAGGGGACGGCTACACCTTC.